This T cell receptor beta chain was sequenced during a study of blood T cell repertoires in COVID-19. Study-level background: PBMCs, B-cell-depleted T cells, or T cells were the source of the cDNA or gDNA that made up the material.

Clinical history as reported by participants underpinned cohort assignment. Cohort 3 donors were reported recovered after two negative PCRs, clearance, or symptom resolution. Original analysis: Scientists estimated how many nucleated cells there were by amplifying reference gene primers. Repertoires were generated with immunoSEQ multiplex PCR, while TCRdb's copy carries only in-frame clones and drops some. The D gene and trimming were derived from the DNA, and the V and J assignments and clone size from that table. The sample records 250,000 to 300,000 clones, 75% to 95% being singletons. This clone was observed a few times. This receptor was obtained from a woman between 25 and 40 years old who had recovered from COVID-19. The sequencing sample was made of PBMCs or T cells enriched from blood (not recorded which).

The CDR3 DNA is TGTGCCAGCAGCCAGTCACTAGCGGCCGGGGAGCTGTTTTTT. Translated, it gives CASSQSLAAGELFF. The V call is TRBV3-1 (or the pseudogene TRBV3-2), the J call TRBJ2-2; TRBD2 matches at 8 bases. The CDR3 has 14 amino acids. The ends lost 3 bases at V and 6 bases at J; junction bases unmatched: 3. The germline gives CDR1 LGHDT, CDR2 YNNKEL (reference sequence).